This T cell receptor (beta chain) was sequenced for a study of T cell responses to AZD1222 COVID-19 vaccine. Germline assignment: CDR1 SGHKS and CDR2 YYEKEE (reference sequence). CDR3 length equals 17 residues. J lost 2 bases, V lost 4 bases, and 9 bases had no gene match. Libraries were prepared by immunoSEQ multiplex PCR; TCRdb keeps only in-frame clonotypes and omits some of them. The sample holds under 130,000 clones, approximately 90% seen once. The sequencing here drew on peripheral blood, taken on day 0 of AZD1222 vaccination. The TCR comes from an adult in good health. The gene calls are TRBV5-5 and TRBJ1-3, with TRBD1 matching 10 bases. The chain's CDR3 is CASSRGVGQGAGNTIYF. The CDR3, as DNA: TGTGCCAGCAGCCGAGGGGTCGGACAGGGGGCTGGAAACACCATATATTTT.